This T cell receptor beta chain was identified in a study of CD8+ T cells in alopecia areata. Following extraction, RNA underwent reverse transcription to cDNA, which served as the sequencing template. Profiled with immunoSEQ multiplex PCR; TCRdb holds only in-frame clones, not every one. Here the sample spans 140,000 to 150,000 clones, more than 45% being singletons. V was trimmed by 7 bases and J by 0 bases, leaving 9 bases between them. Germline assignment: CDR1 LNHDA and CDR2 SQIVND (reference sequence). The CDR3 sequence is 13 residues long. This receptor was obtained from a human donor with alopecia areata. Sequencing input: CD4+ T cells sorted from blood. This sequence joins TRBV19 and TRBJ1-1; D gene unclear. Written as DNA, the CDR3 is TGTGCCAGTACGACCGGCATGAACACTGAAGCTTTCTTT. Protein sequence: CASTTGMNTEAFF.